These 2 T cell receptor beta chains were all obtained from the same sample, sequenced in a study of shared clonotypes between healthy human individuals. Some clones are missing from TCRdb's copy, which holds only in-frame ones; the method was immunoSEQ multiplex PCR. The sample includes approximately 1.5 million clones, 98% of them seen just once. Sequencing was done on a sample of naive CD4+ T cells sorted from blood. The subset is: CD45RA+ positively selected. The receptors originated from a man in his thirties or forties in good health.

This chain connects TRBV5-1 to TRBJ2-7; D ambiguous. The CDR3 runs 12 residues. Trimming took 5 bases from V and 6 from J, leaving 12 bases between them. Germline V lookup: CDR1 SGHRS, CDR2 YFSETQ. CDR3 sequence (DNA): TGCGCCAGCAGTCCGAAGACGGCCGAGCAGTACTTC. Translation gives CASSPKTAEQYF. Drawing the rest from reference TRBV5-1 and TRBJ2-7, the complete variable domain is KAGVTQTPRYLIKTRGQQVTLSCSPISGHRSVSWYQQTPGQGLQFLFEYFSETQRNKGNFPGRFSGRQFSNSRSEMNVSTLELGDSALYLCASSPKTAEQYFGPGTRLTVT.

This clone came up once. This rearrangement joins TRBV7-2 to TRBJ1-3; no clear D gene. Germline V gives CDR1 SGHTA, CDR2 FQGNSA. V dropped 1 base and J dropped 4 bases, with 5 bases sitting between them. The CDR3 extends over 13 amino acids. The CDR3 spells CASSLGFGNTIYF. The DNA of the CDR3 is TGTGCCAGCAGCTTAGGGTTCGGAAACACCATATATTTT. The entire variable domain, with the rest obtained from reference TRBV7-2 and TRBJ1-3, is as follows: GAGVSQSPSNKVTEKGKDVELRCDPISGHTALYWYRQSLGQGLEFLIYFQGNSAPDKSGLPSDRFSAERTGGSVSTLTIQRTQQEDSAVYLCASSLGFGNTIYFGEGSWLTVV.